The present TCR beta chain was sequenced within a study of Ad26.COV2.S vaccination and SARS-CoV-2 variants. CDR1 WNHNN and CDR2 SYGVQD come from the germline V gene (reference sequence). V was pared by 1 base and J by 2 bases, with 6 bases between. The CDR3 runs 13 residues. The treatment denotes: roughly 20 received Ad26.COV2.S at low or high dose, single or two shots; 5 received placebo; per-sample allocation not given. Material that was analyzed had been drawn on day 63 after the first vaccine or placebo injection. The table came from immunoSEQ multiplex PCR; TCRdb's copy has only in-frame clones and leaves some out. The sample carries fewer than 800,000 clones, around 90% recorded once.

The sample consisted of peripheral blood, taken in a trial of Ad26.COV2.S vaccine versus placebo. The clonotype originates from a person between 18 and 65 years old who received the Ad26.COV2.S COVID-19 vaccine or a placebo. The chain recombines TRBV10-1 with TRBJ2-7; D remains ambiguous. Written as DNA, the CDR3 is TGCGCCAGCAGTGAGTTGTTTCCCTACGAGCAGTACTTC. Encoded protein: CASSELFPYEQYF.